This T cell receptor (beta chain) was found in a study of T cells expressing NK-cell markers. Study-wide context: Most of the eight sequenced donors were HCMV-seropositive; one was seronegative.

Germline V CDR1 and CDR2: PRHDT, FYEKMQ (reference sequence). This CDR3 spans 16 amino acids. About this clonotype: No antigen is known for it.

With the 5' RACE reads reprocessed, TCRdb shows one record per CDR3 protein and no DNA. The sample spans around 380,000 distinct CDR3 sequences; the ten largest clones claim around 10%. Overall study results and limits: There were a handful of donors in whom these clonotypes also led the CD3+CD56-NKG2C+ fraction. Of CD8+ T cells, 1.0-7.0% belonged to dominant NKG2C+ clonotypes in five to seven donors. Expanded clones of NKG2C+ T cells had an unclear HCMV specificity.

The receptor's source is a woman aged 45-60 years in good health. Specimen: blood T cells: a sorted CD56 or NKG2C T cell subset, CD4+ or CD8+ T cells, or bulk PBMC T cells (not recorded which). This chain connects TRBV13 to TRBJ2-7; the TCRdb call, TRBD2, lacks DNA for checking. CDR3 loop: CASSLGLAGGPGEQYF.